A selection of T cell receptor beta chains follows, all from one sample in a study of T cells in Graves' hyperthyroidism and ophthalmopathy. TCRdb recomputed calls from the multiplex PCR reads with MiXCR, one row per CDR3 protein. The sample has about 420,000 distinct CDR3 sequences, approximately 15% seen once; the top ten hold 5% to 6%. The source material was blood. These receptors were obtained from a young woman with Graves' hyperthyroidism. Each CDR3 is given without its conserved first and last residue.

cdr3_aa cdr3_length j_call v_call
SAPIQDSGNTIY 12 TRBJ1-3 TRBV20-1
ASSLHPSRNEQF 12 TRBJ2-1 TRBV19
ASRLTGLVSYGYT 13 TRBJ1-2 TRBV12-3/TRBV12-4
ASRETSGAYNEQF 13 TRBJ2-1 TRBV6-1
ASGRQSTDTQY 11 TRBJ2-3 TRBV12-3/TRBV12-4
ASRTLSGALYNEQF 14 TRBJ2-1 TRBV4-1
SVDAGGSYEQY 11 TRBJ2-7 TRBV29-1
ASRELGTGGFNEQF 14 TRBJ2-1 TRBV6-2/TRBV6-3
ATLAGTGAGELF 12 TRBJ2-2 TRBV19
ASSPDGSNYGYT 12 TRBJ1-2 TRBV5-1
ASSQEPGLRETQY 13 TRBJ2-5 TRBV14
ASSVRTASYNEQF 13 TRBJ2-1 TRBV10-2
ASTFGQGGNQPQH 13 TRBJ1-5 TRBV5-8
ASSPLDNEQF 10 TRBJ2-1 TRBV28
ATLRTSGRVDEQF 13 TRBJ2-1 TRBV19
SARLVNEQF 9 TRBJ2-1 TRBV20-1
ASSYRRDNVFGNTIY 15 TRBJ1-3 TRBV6-6
ASSSSDRGEEQY 12 TRBJ2-7 TRBV27
ASSSHRGPNTEAF 13 TRBJ1-1 TRBV7-2
ASSQVSGGGEANYGYT 16 TRBJ1-2 TRBV4-2
ASSRTGTGVDEQF 13 TRBJ2-1 TRBV7-7
SVEDRGAGNTIY 12 TRBJ1-3 TRBV29-1
ASSYRGDTIY 10 TRBJ1-3 TRBV5-1
ASNSDSVNNYGYT 13 TRBJ1-2 TRBV5-1
ASSYSVIDRITSGANVLT 18 TRBJ2-6 TRBV6-5
SASPTNRHTEAF 12 TRBJ1-1 TRBV20-1
ASSRRLAGGEQY 12 TRBJ2-7 TRBV2
ASSPGTSGRILSSYNEQF 18 TRBJ2-1 TRBV5-1
ASSEPRDSWDYGYT 14 TRBJ1-2 TRBV2
AWSVQSGGNTIY 12 TRBJ1-3 TRBV30
ATSRDRTGHNTIY 13 TRBJ1-3 TRBV15
ASSIGGEGWQPQH 13 TRBJ1-5 TRBV19
ATHSSGRLDTQY 12 TRBJ2-3 TRBV6-1
ASLTTGPGELF 11 TRBJ2-2 TRBV28
ASSLLAQNTEAF 12 TRBJ1-1 TRBV28
ASRGRGRLTQY 11 TRBJ2-5 TRBV7-2
ASTLYRNPNSPPH 13 TRBJ1-6 TRBV28
ASSWGLGDKTQY 12 TRBJ2-5 TRBV6-2/TRBV6-3
ASSQTGVGADTQY 13 TRBJ2-3 TRBV4-1
ASSSGQGIGANVLT 14 TRBJ2-6 TRBV5-1
ASGLATGAGKDTEAF 15 TRBJ1-1 TRBV12-5
ASSLLGAGEQY 11 TRBJ2-7 TRBV28
ASSPLLAVLGNEQF 14 TRBJ2-1 TRBV5-5
ASSAPPGQVFKTEAF 15 TRBJ1-1 TRBV12-3/TRBV12-4
ASSNGGYEQY 10 TRBJ2-7 TRBV10-2